This T cell receptor (beta chain) was sequenced for a study of cytomegalovirus exposure and HLA in healthy donors. This table comes from immunoSEQ multiplex PCR, and its TCRdb copy is limited to in-frame clones, with some not included. Of some 320,000 clones listed, roughly nine tenths are singletons. CDR3 length equals 16 residues. The V and J ends lost 6 bases and 0 bases respectively, with 18 bases between them. CDR1 SQVTM and CDR2 ANQGSEA come from the germline V gene. The clonotype was recovered from a woman aged 30 to 39 in good health and CMV-seropositive. The sample was PBMCs. This rearrangement joins TRBV29-1 to TRBJ2-4; D may be TRBD1 or TRBD2 (6 bases each). The CDR3 protein is CSVGHRGDLAKNIQYF. The CDR3 DNA sequence: TGCAGCGTGGGACATAGGGGGGACTTAGCCAAAAACATTCAGTACTTC.